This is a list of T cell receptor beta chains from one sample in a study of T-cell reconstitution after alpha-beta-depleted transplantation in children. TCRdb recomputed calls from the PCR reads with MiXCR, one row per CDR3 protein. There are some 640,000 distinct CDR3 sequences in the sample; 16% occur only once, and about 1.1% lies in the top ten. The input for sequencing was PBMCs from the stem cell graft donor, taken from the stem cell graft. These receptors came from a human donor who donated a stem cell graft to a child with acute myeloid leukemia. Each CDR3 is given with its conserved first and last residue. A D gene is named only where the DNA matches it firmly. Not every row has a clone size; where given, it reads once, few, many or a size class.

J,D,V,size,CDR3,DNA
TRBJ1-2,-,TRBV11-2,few,CASSSALSDGYTF,TGTGCCAGCAGCTCGGCCCTGTCGGATGGCTACACCTTC
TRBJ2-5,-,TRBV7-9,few,CASTAFGQETQYF,TGTGCCAGCACAGCGTTCGGGCAAGAGACCCAGTACTTC
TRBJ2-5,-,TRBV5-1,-,CASSSLTRDFWSETQYF,TGCGCCAGCAGCTCCCTTACACGGGACTTCTGGAGTGAGACCCAGTACTTC
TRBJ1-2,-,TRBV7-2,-,CASSLDWAGGALGGYTF,TGTGCCAGCAGCCTGGATTGGGCGGGAGGGGCGCTAGGAGGCTACACCTTC
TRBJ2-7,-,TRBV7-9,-,CASSSSTGYSYEQYF,TGTGCCAGCAGCTCGTCGACAGGATACTCCTACGAGCAGTACTTC
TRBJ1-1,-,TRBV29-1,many,CSALRRGTEAFF,TGCAGCGCCCTGAGGAGGGGCACTGAAGCTTTCTTT
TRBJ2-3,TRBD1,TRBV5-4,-,CASSWTGTGPTIHTDTQYF,TGTGCCAGCAGCTGGACCGGGACAGGGCCAACCATACATACAGATACGCAGTATTTT
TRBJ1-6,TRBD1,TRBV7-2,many,CASSREGTGNSPLHF,TGTGCCAGCAGCAGAGAAGGGACAGGGAATTCACCCCTCCACTTT
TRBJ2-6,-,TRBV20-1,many,CSASRLSGANVLTF,TGCAGTGCTAGTCGATTGTCTGGGGCCAACGTCCTGACTTTC
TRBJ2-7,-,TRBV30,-,CAWKGGRNEQYF,TGTGCCTGGAAAGGAGGACGGAACGAGCAGTACTTC
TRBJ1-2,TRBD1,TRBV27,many,CASSTSQGSYYGYTF,TGTGCCAGCAGTACTTCACAGGGGTCTTACTATGGCTACACCTTC
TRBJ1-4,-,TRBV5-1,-,CASSERGDEKLFF,TGCGCCAGCAGCGAAAGAGGGGATGAAAAACTGTTTTTT
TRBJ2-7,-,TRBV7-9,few,CASTPVSYEQYF,TGTGCCAGCACCCCCGTGAGCTACGAGCAGTACTTC
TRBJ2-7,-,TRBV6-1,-,CASSEAAGFPQYF,TGTGCCAGCAGTGAAGCCGCCGGATTTCCGCAGTACTTC
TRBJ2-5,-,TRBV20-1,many,CSATRPAETQYF,TGCAGTGCTACTAGACCAGCAGAGACCCAGTACTTC
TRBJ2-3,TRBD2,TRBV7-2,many,CASSLAGLVDGRDTQYF,TGTGCCAGCAGCTTAGCGGGACTAGTGGACGGTCGTGATACGCAGTATTTT
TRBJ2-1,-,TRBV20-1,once,CSATADNEQFF,TGCAGTGCCACCGCCGACAATGAGCAGTTCTTC
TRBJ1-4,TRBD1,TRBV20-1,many,CSASPWTGHEKLFF,TGCAGTGCTAGCCCTTGGACAGGGCACGAAAAACTGTTTTTT
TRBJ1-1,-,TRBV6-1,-,CASSPGFVHEPFF,TGTGCCAGCAGCCCGGGATTTGTTCATGAACCTTTCTTT
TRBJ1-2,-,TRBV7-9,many,CASSLTGDNYGYTF,TGTGCCAGCAGCTTAACGGGCGATAACTATGGCTACACCTTC
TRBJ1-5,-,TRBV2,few,CASTLQSGFGNQPQHF,TGTGCCAGCACCCTCCAGTCGGGTTTCGGCAATCAGCCCCAGCATTTT
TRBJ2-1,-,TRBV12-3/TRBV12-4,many,CASSFGLAYNEQFF,TGTGCCAGCAGTTTCGGACTCGCCTACAATGAGCAGTTCTTC
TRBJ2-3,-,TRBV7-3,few,CASSLAGQLDTQYF,TGTGCCAGCAGCTTAGCGGGACAGCTAGATACGCAGTATTTT
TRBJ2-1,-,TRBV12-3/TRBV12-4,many,CASSPRAGEQFF,TGTGCCAGCAGTCCAAGGGCCGGTGAGCAGTTCTTC
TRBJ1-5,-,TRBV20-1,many,CSASMGNQPQHF,TGCAGTGCCTCTATGGGCAATCAGCCCCAGCATTTT
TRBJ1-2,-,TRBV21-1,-,CASTRSRRRQGHGYTF,TGTGCCAGCACCAGATCCCGTCGCAGGCAAGGACATGGCTACACCTTC
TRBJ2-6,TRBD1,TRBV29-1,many,CSARTGKFPGANVLTF,TGCAGCGCCAGGACAGGGAAATTCCCTGGGGCCAACGTCCTGACTTTC
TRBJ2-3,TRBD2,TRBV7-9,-,CASSLRGDGDTQYF,TGTGCCAGCAGCTTACGGGGGGACGGGGATACGCAGTATTTT
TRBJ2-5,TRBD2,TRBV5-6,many,CASSLVDPGGGETQYF,TGTGCCAGCAGCTTGGTGGACCCGGGGGGAGGAGAGACCCAGTACTTC
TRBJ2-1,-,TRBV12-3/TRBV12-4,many,CASSSTVPGSYNEQFF,TGTGCCAGCAGTTCTACAGTCCCTGGCTCCTACAATGAGCAGTTCTTC
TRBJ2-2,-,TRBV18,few,CASSDDRIWTGELFF,TGTGCCAGCTCCGACGACAGGATATGGACCGGGGAGCTGTTTTTT
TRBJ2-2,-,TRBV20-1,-,CSARARTGELFF,TGCAGTGCGCGGGCGCGCACCGGGGAGCTGTTTTTT
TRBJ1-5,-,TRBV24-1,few,CATRHLLDRHQPQHF,TGTGCCACCAGACACCTACTAGACAGGCATCAGCCCCAGCATTTT
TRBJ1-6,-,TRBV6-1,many,CASTGRPDTTSPLHF,TGTGCCAGCACCGGACGGCCCGACACCACCTCACCCCTCCACTTT
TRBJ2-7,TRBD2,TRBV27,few,CASSLSSFPGLAGEQYF,TGTGCCAGCAGTTTAAGCTCCTTCCCGGGACTAGCGGGAGAGCAGTACTTC
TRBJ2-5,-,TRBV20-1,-,CSAPHEGPQETQYF,TGCAGTGCCCCCCACGAGGGGCCCCAAGAGACCCAGTACTTC
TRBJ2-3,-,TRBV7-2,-,CASSLRHQLAPDTQYF,TGTGCCAGCAGCTTACGGCACCAACTAGCTCCAGATACGCAGTATTTT
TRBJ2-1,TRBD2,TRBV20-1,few,CSARTSGGSSSYNEQFF,TGCAGTGCTAGAACTAGCGGGGGGTCCAGCTCCTACAATGAGCAGTTCTTC
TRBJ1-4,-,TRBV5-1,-,CAREPLRSTNEKLFF,TGCGCCAGGGAACCTCTACGGTCAACTAATGAAAAACTGTTTTTT
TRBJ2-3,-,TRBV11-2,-,CASGPGGANTDTQYF,TGTGCCAGCGGCCCAGGAGGCGCGAACACAGATACGCAGTATTTT
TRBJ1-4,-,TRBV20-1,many,CSARGTPGRENF,TGCAGTGCTAGGGGCACGCCGGGACGGGAGAATTTT
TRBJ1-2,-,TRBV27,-,CASSFRGLPFNYGYTF,TGTGCCAGCAGTTTCAGGGGCCTCCCTTTTAACTATGGCTACACCTTC
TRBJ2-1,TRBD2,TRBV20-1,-,CSARDLGGGNEQFF,TGCAGTGCTAGAGATCTCGGGGGGGGGAATGAGCAGTTCTTC
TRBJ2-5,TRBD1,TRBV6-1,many,CASSAQGKLETQYF,TGTGCCAGCAGCGCACAGGGGAAGTTAGAGACCCAGTACTTC
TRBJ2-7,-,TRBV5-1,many,CASSLAAGANEQYF,TGCGCCAGCAGCTTGGCGGCAGGGGCCAACGAGCAGTACTTC
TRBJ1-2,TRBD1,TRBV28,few,CASSHETGGVYGYTF,TGTGCCAGCAGTCACGAGACAGGGGGCGTCTATGGCTACACCTTC
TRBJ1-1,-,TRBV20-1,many,CSARDGGRLNTEAFF,TGCAGTGCTAGAGATGGTGGCAGGTTGAACACTGAAGCTTTCTTT
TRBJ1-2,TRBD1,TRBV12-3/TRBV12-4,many,CASSPTGGGGYGYTF,TGTGCCAGCAGTCCGACAGGGGGCGGAGGGTATGGCTACACCTTC
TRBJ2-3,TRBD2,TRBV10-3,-,CAISEGSGGAAFTDTQYF,TGTGCCATCAGTGAGGGCAGCGGGGGGGCAGCGTTCACAGATACGCAGTATTTT
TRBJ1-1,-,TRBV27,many,CASSLWGTATEAFF,TGTGCCAGCAGTTTGTGGGGGACGGCCACTGAAGCTTTCTTT
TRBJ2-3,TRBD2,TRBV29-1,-,CSVEGGGSTDTQYF,TGCAGCGTTGAGGGCGGGGGGAGCACAGATACGCAGTATTTT
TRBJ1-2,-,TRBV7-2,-,CASSPRGRGNYGYTF,TGTGCCAGCAGCCCGAGGGGCAGGGGTAACTATGGCTACACCTTC
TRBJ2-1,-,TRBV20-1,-,CSARDKKDYNEQFF,TGCAGTGCTAGAGATAAAAAGGACTACAATGAGCAGTTCTTC
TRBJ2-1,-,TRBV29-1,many,CSVDPSSYNEQFF,TGCAGCGTTGATCCGAGCTCCTACAATGAGCAGTTCTTC
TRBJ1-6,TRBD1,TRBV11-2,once,CASSFGQVVSPLHF,TGTGCCAGCAGTTTCGGACAGGTCGTTTCACCCCTCCACTTT
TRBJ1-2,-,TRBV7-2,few,CASSLMSGLDYGYTF,TGTGCCAGCAGCTTGATGTCAGGGTTGGACTATGGCTACACCTTC
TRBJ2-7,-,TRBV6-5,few,CASSYWGTRGGPPSYEQYF,TGTGCCAGCAGTTACTGGGGGACTCGGGGTGGGCCCCCCTCCTACGAGCAGTACTTC